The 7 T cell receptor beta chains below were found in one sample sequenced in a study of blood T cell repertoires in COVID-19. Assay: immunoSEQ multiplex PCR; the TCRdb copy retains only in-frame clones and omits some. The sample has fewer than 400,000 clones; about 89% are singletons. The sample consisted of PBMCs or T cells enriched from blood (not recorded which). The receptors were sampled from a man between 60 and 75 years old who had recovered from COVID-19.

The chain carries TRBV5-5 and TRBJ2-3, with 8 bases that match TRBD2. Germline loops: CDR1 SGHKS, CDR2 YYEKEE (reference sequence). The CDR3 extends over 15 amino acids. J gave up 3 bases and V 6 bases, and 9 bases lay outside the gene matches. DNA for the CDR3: TGTGCCAGCACCTCGCGGGGGGTGAATACAGATACGCAGTATTTT. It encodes CASTSRGVNTDTQYF. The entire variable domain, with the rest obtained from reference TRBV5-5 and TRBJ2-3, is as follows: DAGVTQSPTHLIKTRGQQVTLRCSPISGHKSVSWYQQVLGQGPQFIFQYYEKEERGRGNFPDRFSARQFPNYSSELNVNALLLGDSALYLCASTSRGVNTDTQYFGPGTRLTVL.

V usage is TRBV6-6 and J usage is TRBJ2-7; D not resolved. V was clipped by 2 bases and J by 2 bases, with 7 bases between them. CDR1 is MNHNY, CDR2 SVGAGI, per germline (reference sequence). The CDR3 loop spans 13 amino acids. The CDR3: CASSYDDTYEQYF. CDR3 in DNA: TGTGCCAGCAGTTACGACGACACCTACGAGCAGTACTTC.

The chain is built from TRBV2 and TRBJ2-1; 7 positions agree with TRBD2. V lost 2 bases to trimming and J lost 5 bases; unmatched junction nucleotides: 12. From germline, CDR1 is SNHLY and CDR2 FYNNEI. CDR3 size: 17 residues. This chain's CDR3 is CASSEYGGRVRNNEQFF. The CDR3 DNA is TGTGCCAGCAGTGAATACGGTGGGAGGGTAAGGAACAATGAGCAGTTCTTC.

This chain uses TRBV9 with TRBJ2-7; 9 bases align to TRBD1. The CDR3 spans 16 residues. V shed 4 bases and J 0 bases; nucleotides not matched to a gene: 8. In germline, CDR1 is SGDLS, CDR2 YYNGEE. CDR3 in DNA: TGTGCCAGCAGCCCGATGACAGGGGGAGGCTCCTACGAGCAGTACTTC. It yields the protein CASSPMTGGGSYEQYF.

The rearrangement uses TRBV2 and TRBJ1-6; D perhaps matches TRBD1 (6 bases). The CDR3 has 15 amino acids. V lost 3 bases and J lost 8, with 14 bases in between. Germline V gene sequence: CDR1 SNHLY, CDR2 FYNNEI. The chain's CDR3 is CASSEYRVGDSPLHF. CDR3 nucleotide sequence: TGTGCCAGCAGTGAGTACAGGGTCGGTGATTCACCCCTCCACTTT.

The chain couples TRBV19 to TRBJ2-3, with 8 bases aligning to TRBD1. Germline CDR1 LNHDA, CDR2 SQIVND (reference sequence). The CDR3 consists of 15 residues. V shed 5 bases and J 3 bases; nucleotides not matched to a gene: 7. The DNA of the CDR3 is TGTGCCAGTAGTCAACAGGGGGGATCGACAGATACGCAGTATTTT. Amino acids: CASSQQGGSTDTQYF.

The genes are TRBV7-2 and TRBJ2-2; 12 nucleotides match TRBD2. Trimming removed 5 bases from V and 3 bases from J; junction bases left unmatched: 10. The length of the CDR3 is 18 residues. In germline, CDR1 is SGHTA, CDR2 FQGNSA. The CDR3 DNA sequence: TGTGCCAGCAGCCTTCAGACTAGCGGGAGAAGCTACACCGGGGAGCTGTTTTTT. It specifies CASSLQTSGRSYTGELFF.